These 14 T cell receptor beta chains were all obtained from the same sample, sequenced in a study of blood T cell repertoires in COVID-19. Clones were sequenced by immunoSEQ multiplex PCR, and TCRdb holds only the in-frame ones, with some missing. The sample lists 60,000 to 80,000 clones; roughly 80% were seen once. Sequenced material: PBMCs or T cells enriched from blood (not recorded which). The receptor source for this set is a woman between 35 and 50 years old with acute COVID-19.

The chain employs TRBV15 and TRBJ1-1, with D tentatively TRBD1 (6 bases). The germline CDR1 and CDR2 sequences are LNHNV and YYDKDF (reference sequence). The CDR3 loop spans 13 amino acids. V shed 9 bases and J shed 5 bases, with 16 bases lying between them. This CDR3 is CATSSKRGTEAFF. The CDR3 DNA follows: TGTGCCACATCCTCGAAAAGGGGGACTGAAGCTTTCTTT.

This clone was detected only a few times. The chain is built from TRBV28 and TRBJ1-6, with 10 bases matching TRBD1. Germline loops: CDR1 MDHEN, CDR2 SYDVKM. CDR3 length: 15 residues. Germline trimming cut 7 bases from V and 9 bases from J; bases unmatched to any gene: 9. Written as DNA, the CDR3 is TGTGCCAGCAACTTACCGGGACAGGGGAGTTCACCCCTCCACTTT. It encodes CASNLPGQGSSPLHF. The full variable domain, its missing parts supplied by reference TRBV28 and TRBJ1-6, is DVKVTQSSRYLVKRTGEKVFLECVQDMDHENMFWYRQDPGLGLRLIYFSYDVKMKEKGDIPEGYSVSREKKERFSLILESASTNQTSMYLCASNLPGQGSSPLHFGNGTRLTVT.

A single count supports this clone. The CDR3, as DNA: TGTGCCAGCGGTAGCGGGAGAGGGCAGGAGACCCAGTACTTC. This gives the protein CASGSGRGQETQYF. V usage is TRBV19 and J usage is TRBJ2-5, with 9 nucleotides matching TRBD2. V shed 9 bases, J shed 5 bases, and the junction held 10 bases outside the gene matches. There are 14 residues in the CDR3. Looked up from germline, CDR1 is LNHDA and CDR2 is SQIVND (reference sequence).

The rearrangement links TRBV4-1 to TRBJ2-3; 8 bases fit TRBD2. Germline V gives CDR1 MGHRA, CDR2 YSYEKL. The CDR3 extends over 16 amino acids. Trimming cost V 1 base and J 4 bases; bases outside gene matches: 7. The CDR3 sequence: CASSQGPGTRADTQYF. Here the CDR3 DNA reads TGCGCCAGCAGCCAAGGTCCCGGGACTAGGGCAGATACGCAGTATTTT.

V is TRBV27 and J is TRBJ1-1; 8 nucleotides agree with TRBD1. The CDR3 runs to 13 residues. The trim removed 5 bases at V and 10 bases at J, leaving 9 bases unmatched. Germline values: CDR1 MNHEY, CDR2 SMNVEV (reference sequence). CDR3 coding DNA: TGTGCCAGCAGTCTACAGGGGGTGTACCCAGCTTTCTTT. Its protein product is CASSLQGVYPAFF.

The chain uses TRBV29-1 and TRBJ1-2; 9 positions match TRBD1. The V and J ends lost 5 bases and 4 bases, in that order; junction bases with no gene match: 11. Per the germline V gene, CDR1 is SQVTM and CDR2 is ANQGSEA. The CDR3 is 15 residues long. The CDR3: CSVKKFTGGGYGYTF. In nucleotides, the CDR3 is TGCAGCGTTAAAAAATTCACAGGGGGCGGCTATGGCTACACCTTC.

V is TRBV28 and J is TRBJ2-2; 8 positions match TRBD1. Losses at the gene ends were 6 bases for V and 4 bases for J; bases not matched to a gene: 10. Germline CDR1 MDHEN, CDR2 SYDVKM. This CDR3 spans 16 amino acids. For the CDR3, the DNA is TGTGCCAGCAGCCAGGGACAGGCTCGTTTCACCGGGGAGCTGTTTTTT. This codes for CASSQGQARFTGELFF.

This sequence joins TRBV5-1 and TRBJ2-7, with D perhaps TRBD1 (5 bases). Germline V CDR1 and CDR2: SGHRS, YFSETQ. The V and J ends lost 1 base and 2 bases respectively, with 13 bases between them. CDR3 length: 15 residues. CDR3 sequence (DNA): TGCGCCAGCAGCTTGAACGGACACTCGGCCTACGAGCAGTACGTC. Protein sequence: CASSLNGHSAYEQYV.

This clone was observed a handful of times. V usage is TRBV3-1 (or the pseudogene TRBV3-2) and J usage is TRBJ2-5; 10 positions agree with TRBD2. The CDR3 loop spans 16 amino acids. V lost 4 bases and J lost 3; bases outside the gene matches: 8. Germline CDR1 is LGHDT and CDR2 is YNNKEL (reference sequence). CDR3 loop: CASSPLRLAGEETQYF. CDR3 nucleotides: TGTGCCAGCAGCCCTTTAAGGCTAGCGGGAGAAGAGACCCAGTACTTC.

Points on this clone: In the same sample, other DNA sequences code for this CDR3. V is TRBV5-1 and J is TRBJ2-5; D is ambiguous. This CDR3 region has 11 residues. Germline values: CDR1 SGHRS, CDR2 YFSETQ. V lost 2 bases to trimming and J lost 4 bases, with 3 bases between them. This chain's CDR3 is CASSFGETQYF. CDR3 nucleotides: TGCGCCAGCAGCTTCGGAGAGACCCAGTACTTC.

Concerning this clone itself: Other DNA sequences in the same sample also yield this CDR3. The rearrangement uses TRBV7-9 and TRBJ2-1; TRBD1 matches 8 bases. Germline V gene sequence: CDR1 SEHNR, CDR2 FQNEAQ (reference sequence). V lost 5 bases to trimming and J lost 2 bases; unmatched junction nucleotides: 8. The CDR3 is 16 amino acids. This CDR3 is CASSPPGGSAYNEQFF. The CDR3 DNA sequence: TGTGCCAGCAGCCCGCCAGGGGGCTCAGCCTACAATGAGCAGTTCTTC.

This clone was picked up a small number of times. The chain uses TRBV2 and TRBJ1-1; 7 bases match TRBD1. This CDR3 contains 16 residues. From germline, CDR1 is SNHLY and CDR2 FYNNEI. J gave up 0 bases and V 5 bases, and 9 bases lay outside the gene matches. In nucleotides, the CDR3 is TGTGCCAGCAGTTGGGACAGTCTAACTATGAACACTGAAGCTTTCTTT. Amino acids: CASSWDSLTMNTEAFF.

This chain joins TRBV5-1 and TRBJ2-1; 12 nucleotides match TRBD2. From germline, CDR1 is SGHRS and CDR2 YFSETQ. Trimming cost V 0 bases and J 2 bases; bases outside gene matches: 3. The length of the CDR3 is 17 residues. CDR3 bases: TGCGCCAGCAGCTTGGAGACTAGCGGGAGCCCCTACAATGAGCAGTTCTTC. Translation gives CASSLETSGSPYNEQFF.

CDR3 nucleotides: TGTGCCAGCAGCCAAAGACAGACGAACACTGAAGCTTTCTTT. Encoded protein: CASSQRQTNTEAFF. This rearrangement joins TRBV7-2 to TRBJ1-1; TRBD1 is a possible D gene (5 bases). V lost 5 bases to trimming and J lost 1 base, with 11 bases between them. Germline V gene lookup returns CDR1 SGHTA and CDR2 FQGNSA. The CDR3 is 14 residues long. Drawing the rest from reference TRBV7-2 and TRBJ1-1, the complete variable domain is GAGVSQSPSNKVTEKGKDVELRCDPISGHTALYWYRQSLGQGLEFLIYFQGNSAPDKSGLPSDRFSAERTGGSVSTLTIQRTQQEDSAVYLCASSQRQTNTEAFFGQGTRLTVV.